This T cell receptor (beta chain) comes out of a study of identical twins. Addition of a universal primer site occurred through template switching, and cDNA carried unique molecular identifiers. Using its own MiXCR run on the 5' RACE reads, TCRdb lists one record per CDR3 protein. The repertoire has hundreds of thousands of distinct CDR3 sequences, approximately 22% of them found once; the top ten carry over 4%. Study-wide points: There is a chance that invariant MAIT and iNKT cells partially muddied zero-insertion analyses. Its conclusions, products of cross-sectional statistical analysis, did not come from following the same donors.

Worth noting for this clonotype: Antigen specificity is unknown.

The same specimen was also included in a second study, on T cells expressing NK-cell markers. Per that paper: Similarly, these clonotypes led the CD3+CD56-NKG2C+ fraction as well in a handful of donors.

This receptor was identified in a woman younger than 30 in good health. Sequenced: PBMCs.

CDR3 in DNA: TGCAGTGCTAGCCCGGGACAGGGAATCTCCTACGAGCAGTACTTC. It translates to CSASPGQGISYEQYF. The chain recombines TRBV20-1 with TRBJ2-7; TRBD1 matches 9 bases. CDR3 length equals 15 residues. Germline CDR1 is DFQATT and CDR2 is SNEGSKA (reference sequence). Trimming removed 3 bases from V and 0 bases from J; junction bases left unmatched: 6.